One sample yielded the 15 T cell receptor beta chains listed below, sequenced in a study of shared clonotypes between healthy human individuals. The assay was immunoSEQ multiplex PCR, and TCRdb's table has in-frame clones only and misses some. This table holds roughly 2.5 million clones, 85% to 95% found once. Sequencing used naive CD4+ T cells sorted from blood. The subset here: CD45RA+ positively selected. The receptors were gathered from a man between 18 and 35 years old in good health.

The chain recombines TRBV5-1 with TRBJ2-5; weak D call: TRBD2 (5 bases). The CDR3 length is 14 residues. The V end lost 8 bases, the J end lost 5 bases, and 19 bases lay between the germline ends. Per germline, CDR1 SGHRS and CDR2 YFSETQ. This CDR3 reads CASRITIQRETQYF. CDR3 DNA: TGCGCCAGTCGTATAACCATTCAGCGGGAGACCCAGTACTTC.

CDR3 loop: CASSTRGHEQYF. The CDR3 DNA is TGTGCCAGCAGTACCAGGGGGCACGAGCAGTACTTC. V is TRBV6-5 and J is TRBJ2-7; 8 bases map to TRBD1. Germline values: CDR1 MNHEY, CDR2 SVGAGI. This CDR3 comprises 12 residues. V lost 5 bases and J lost 5; bases outside the gene matches: 2.

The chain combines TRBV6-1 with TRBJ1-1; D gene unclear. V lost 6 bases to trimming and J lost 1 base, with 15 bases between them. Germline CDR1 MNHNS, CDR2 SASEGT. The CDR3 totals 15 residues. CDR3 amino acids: CASSPYSLGNTEAFF. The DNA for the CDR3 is TGTGCCAGCAGCCCTTACAGTCTTGGGAACACTGAAGCTTTCTTT.

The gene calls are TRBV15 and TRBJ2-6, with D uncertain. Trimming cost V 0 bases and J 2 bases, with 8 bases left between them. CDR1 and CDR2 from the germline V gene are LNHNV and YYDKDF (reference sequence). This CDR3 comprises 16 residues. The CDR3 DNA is TGTGCCACCAGCAGAGATCTTACCCCTGGGGCCAACGTCCTGACTTTC. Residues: CATSRDLTPGANVLTF.

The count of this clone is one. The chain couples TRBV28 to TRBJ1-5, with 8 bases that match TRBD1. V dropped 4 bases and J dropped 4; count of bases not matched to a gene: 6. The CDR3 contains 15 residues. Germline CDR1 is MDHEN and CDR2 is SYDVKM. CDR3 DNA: TGTGCCAGCAGTTACGACAGGGGAGGTAATCAGCCCCAGCATTTT. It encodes CASSYDRGGNQPQHF.

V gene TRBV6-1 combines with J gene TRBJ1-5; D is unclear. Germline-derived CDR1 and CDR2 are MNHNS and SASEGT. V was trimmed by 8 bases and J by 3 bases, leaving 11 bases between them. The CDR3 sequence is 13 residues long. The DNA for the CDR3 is TGTGCCAGCTGGAGGGAAAACAATCAGCCCCAGCATTTT. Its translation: CASWRENNQPQHF.

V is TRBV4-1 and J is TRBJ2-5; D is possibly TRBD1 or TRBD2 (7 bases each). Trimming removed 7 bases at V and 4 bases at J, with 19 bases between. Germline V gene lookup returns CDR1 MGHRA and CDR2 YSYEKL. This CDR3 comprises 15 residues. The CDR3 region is CASNGARRGGETQYF. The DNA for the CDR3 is TGCGCCAGCAATGGGGCCCGCAGGGGGGGAGAGACCCAGTACTTC.

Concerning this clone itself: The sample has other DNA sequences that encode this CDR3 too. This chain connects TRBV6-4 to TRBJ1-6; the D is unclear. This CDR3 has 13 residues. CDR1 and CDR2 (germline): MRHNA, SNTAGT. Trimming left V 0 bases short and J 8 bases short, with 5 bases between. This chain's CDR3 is CASSDSRDSPLHF. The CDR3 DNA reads TGTGCCAGCAGTGACTCGAGGGATTCACCCCTCCACTTT.

In nucleotides, the CDR3 is TGTGCCAGCAGGGAACAACAGGGATCTGAGTTCTTC. Amino acid sequence: CASREQQGSEFF. The V call is TRBV2, the J call TRBJ2-1; weak D call: TRBD1 (6 bases). V lost 6 bases to trimming and J lost 14 bases, with 17 bases between them. The CDR3 runs to 12 residues. In germline, CDR1 is SNHLY, CDR2 FYNNEI.

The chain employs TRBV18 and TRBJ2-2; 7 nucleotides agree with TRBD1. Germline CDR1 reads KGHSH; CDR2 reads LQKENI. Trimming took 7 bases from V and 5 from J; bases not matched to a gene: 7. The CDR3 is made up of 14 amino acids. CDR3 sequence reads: CASYTGDSTGELFF. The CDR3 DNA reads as TGTGCCAGCTATACAGGGGATTCGACCGGGGAGCTGTTTTTT. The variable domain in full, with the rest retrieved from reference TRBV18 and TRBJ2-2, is NAGVMQNPRHLVRRRGQEARLRCSPMKGHSHVYWYRQLPEEGLKFMVYLQKENIIDESGMPKERFSAEFPKEGPSILRIQQVVRGDSAAYFCASYTGDSTGELFFGEGSRLTVL.

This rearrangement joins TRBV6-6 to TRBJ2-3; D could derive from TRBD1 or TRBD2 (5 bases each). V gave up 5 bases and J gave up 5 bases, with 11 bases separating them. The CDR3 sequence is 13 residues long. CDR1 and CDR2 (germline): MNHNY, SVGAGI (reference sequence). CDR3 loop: CASSAGGGDTQYF. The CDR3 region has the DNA TGTGCCAGCAGTGCCGGTGGGGGAGATACGCAGTATTTT.

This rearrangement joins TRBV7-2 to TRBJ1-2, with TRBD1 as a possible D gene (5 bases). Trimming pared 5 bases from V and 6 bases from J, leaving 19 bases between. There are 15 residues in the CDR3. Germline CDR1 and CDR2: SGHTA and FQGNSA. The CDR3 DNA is TGTGCCAGCAGCCTCAACGCGGCAGGGTATGATGGCTACACCTTC. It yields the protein CASSLNAAGYDGYTF.

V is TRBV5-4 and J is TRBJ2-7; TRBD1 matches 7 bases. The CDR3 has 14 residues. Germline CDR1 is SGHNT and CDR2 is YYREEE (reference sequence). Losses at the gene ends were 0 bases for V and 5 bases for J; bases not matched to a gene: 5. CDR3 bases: TGTGCCAGCAGCTTGGACAGGGGTCTGAACGAGCAGTACTTC. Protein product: CASSLDRGLNEQYF.

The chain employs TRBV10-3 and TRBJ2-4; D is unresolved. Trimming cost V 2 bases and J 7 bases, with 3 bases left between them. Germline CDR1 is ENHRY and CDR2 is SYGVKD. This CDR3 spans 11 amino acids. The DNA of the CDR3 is TGTGCCATCAGTGAGGGGAACATTCAGTACTTC. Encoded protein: CAISEGNIQYF.

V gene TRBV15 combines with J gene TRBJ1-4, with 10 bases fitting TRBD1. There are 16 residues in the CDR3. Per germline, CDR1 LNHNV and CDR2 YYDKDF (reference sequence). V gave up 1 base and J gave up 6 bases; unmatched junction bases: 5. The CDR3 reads CATSRGQGARYEKLFF. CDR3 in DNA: TGTGCCACCAGCAGAGGACAGGGGGCCCGGTATGAAAAACTGTTTTTT.